The 11 T cell receptor beta chains given below trace back to one sample, sequenced in a study of OX40 agonist ivuxolimab in advanced cancers. Clones were sequenced by immunoSEQ multiplex PCR, and TCRdb holds only the in-frame ones, with some missing. This table holds more than 75,000 clones, about nine tenths found once. Specimen: CD4+ or CD8+ T cells sorted from blood, collected in a trial of the OX40 agonist ivuxolimab. These receptors came from an adult with an advanced solid tumor such as melanoma, head and neck, liver or kidney cancer.

V is TRBV9 and J is TRBJ2-7; weak D call: TRBD2 (5 bases). In germline, CDR1 is SGDLS, CDR2 YYNGEE. The length of the CDR3 is 15 residues. V was cut by 3 bases and J by 3 bases, with 16 bases left in between. In nucleotides, the CDR3 is TGTGCCAGCAGCGCCCGTGAGGTAGGACTCTACGAGCAGTACTTC. Amino acids: CASSAREVGLYEQYF.

The V gene is TRBV6-4, the J gene TRBJ1-6; possibly TRBD1 for D (6 bases). Trimming pared 6 bases from V and 7 bases from J, leaving 13 bases between. Germline CDR1 and CDR2: MRHNA and SNTAGT. This CDR3 is 14 amino acids long. The CDR3 loop reads CASRATGANSPLHF. CDR3 sequence (DNA): TGTGCCAGCAGGGCGACAGGAGCAAATTCACCCCTCCACTTT.

The chain is built from TRBV11-1 and TRBJ1-2; possibly TRBD1 for D (5 bases). This CDR3 has 13 amino acids. Trimming shortened V by 5 bases and J by 2 bases, and 9 bases separated the two germline ends. Per germline, CDR1 SGHAT and CDR2 FQDESV (reference sequence). Here the CDR3 reads CASSRRDNYGYTF. CDR3 sequence (DNA): TGTGCCAGCAGCCGACGGGACAACTATGGCTACACCTTC.

The chain joins TRBV10-2 to TRBJ1-5; no clear D gene. The V end was cut by 0 bases, the J end by 0 bases, with 12 bases between. The CDR3 has 17 residues. Germline V lookup: CDR1 WSHSY, CDR2 SAAADI. The CDR3 here is CASSESPGYYSNQPQHF. As DNA, the CDR3 is TGCGCCAGCAGTGAGTCTCCTGGGTATTATAGCAATCAGCCCCAGCATTTT.

The chain has TRBV29-1 and TRBJ1-1; a weak D match, TRBD1 (5 bases). Germline V gene data show CDR1 as SQVTM and CDR2 as ANQGSEA. V lost 5 bases and J 5 bases, leaving 12 bases between the germline ends. The CDR3 consists of 12 residues. The CDR3 spells CSVLRARTEAFF. CDR3 sequence (DNA): TGCAGCGTTCTCAGGGCGAGGACTGAAGCTTTCTTT. Full variable domain (remainder filled in from reference TRBV29-1 and TRBJ1-1): SAVISQKPSRDICQRGTSLTIQCQVDSQVTMMFWYRQQPGQSLTLIATANQGSEATYESGFVIDKFPISRPNLTFSTLTVSNMSPEDSSIYLCSVLRARTEAFFGQGTRLTVV.

J is TRBJ2-1 and V is TRBV11-2; 9 bases match TRBD2. CDR3 length: 16 amino acids. J was trimmed by 0 bases and V by 5 bases; bases with no gene match: 5. Looked up from germline, CDR1 is SGHAT and CDR2 is FQNNGV. CDR3 sequence (DNA): TGTGCCAGCAGCGTCGGACTAGCGAGCTCCTACAATGAGCAGTTCTTC. This sequence encodes CASSVGLASSYNEQFF.

The CDR3 nucleotides read TGTGCCTGGAGTGGAGTCGGGAATGAAAAACTGTTTTTT. Translating gives CAWSGVGNEKLFF. This chain links TRBV30 with TRBJ1-4; D is ambiguous. This CDR3 has 13 residues. CDR1 and CDR2 from the germline V gene are GTSNPN and SVGIG (reference sequence). The ends were cut back, 1 base at V and 5 bases at J, with 8 bases in the middle.

J is TRBJ1-6 and V is TRBV10-1, with D possibly matching TRBD1 (5 bases). Germline assignment: CDR1 WNHNN and CDR2 SYGVQD (reference sequence). The CDR3 length is 17 residues. The V and J ends lost 7 bases and 5 bases respectively, with 21 bases between them. CDR3 coding DNA: TGCGCCAGCATCCCCTCCGGCAGGGACCGAAATAATTCACCCCTCCACTTT. Translating gives CASIPSGRDRNNSPLHF.

The chain links TRBV4-1 to TRBJ2-1; no clear D gene. The CDR3 runs 14 residues. V was trimmed by 4 bases and J by 6 bases, leaving 13 bases between them. Germline V gene data show CDR1 as MGHRA and CDR2 as YSYEKL. In nucleotides, the CDR3 is TGCGCCAGCAGCCGATACCGGGTTTTCAATGAGCAGTTCTTC. Its protein product is CASSRYRVFNEQFF.

The V call is TRBV10-3, the J call TRBJ2-7; 12 bases fit TRBD1. The J segment lost 6 bases and the V segment lost 2 bases, leaving 5 bases of the junction unmatched. The CDR3 is made up of 15 amino acids. Germline V gives CDR1 ENHRY, CDR2 SYGVKD. The CDR3 loop reads CAISEPGQGAGEQYF. In DNA form, the CDR3 reads TGTGCCATCAGTGAGCCGGGACAGGGGGCTGGCGAGCAGTACTTC.

The V gene is TRBV19, the J gene TRBJ1-1, with unresolved D. V was clipped by 3 bases and J by 0 bases, with 5 bases between them. In germline, CDR1 is LNHDA, CDR2 SQIVND (reference sequence). The CDR3 is 13 residues long. CDR3 bases: TGTGCCAGTAGTATGTCTCTGAACACTGAAGCTTTCTTT. The encoded protein is CASSMSLNTEAFF.